This TCR beta chain came from a study of blood T cell repertoires in COVID-19. Study overall: T cells, B-cell-depleted T cells, or PBMCs supplied cDNA or gDNA.

Per the germline V gene, CDR1 is MNHNS and CDR2 is SASEGT. This CDR3 contains 18 residues. V shed 2 bases and J 0 bases; nucleotides not matched to a gene: 6. How the authors handled the data: Reference gene primer amplification yielded estimated nucleated cell counts. Sequencing was performed with immunoSEQ multiplex PCR; in TCRdb, only in-frame clones are kept and a portion is missing. That table gives V, J and clone size, and the DNA gave D and trimming. The repertoire holds around 140,000 clones, with around 89% as singletons. The V and J genes are TRBV6-1 and TRBJ2-6; the match to TRBD1 covers 8 bases. The TCR originated in a human donor in a cohort sampled during active COVID-19. The sequencing input was peripheral blood. CDR3 DNA: TGTGCCAGCAGTGAACGGGGACAGGTTGGCTCTGGGGCCAACGTCCTGACTTTC. This translates into CASSERGQVGSGANVLTF.